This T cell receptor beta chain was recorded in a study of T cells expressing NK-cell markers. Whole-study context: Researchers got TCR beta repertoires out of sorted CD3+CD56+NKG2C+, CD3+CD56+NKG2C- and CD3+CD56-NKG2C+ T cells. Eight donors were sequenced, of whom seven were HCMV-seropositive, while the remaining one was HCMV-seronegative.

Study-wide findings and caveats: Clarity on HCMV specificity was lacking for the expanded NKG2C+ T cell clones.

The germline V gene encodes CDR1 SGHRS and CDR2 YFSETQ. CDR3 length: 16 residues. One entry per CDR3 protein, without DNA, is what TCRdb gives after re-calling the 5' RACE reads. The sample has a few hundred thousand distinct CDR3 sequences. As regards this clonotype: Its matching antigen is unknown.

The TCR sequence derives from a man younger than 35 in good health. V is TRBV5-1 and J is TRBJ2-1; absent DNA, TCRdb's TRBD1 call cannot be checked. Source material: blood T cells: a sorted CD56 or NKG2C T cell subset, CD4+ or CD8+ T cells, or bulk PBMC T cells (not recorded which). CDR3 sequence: CASSPQGPRSYNEQFF.